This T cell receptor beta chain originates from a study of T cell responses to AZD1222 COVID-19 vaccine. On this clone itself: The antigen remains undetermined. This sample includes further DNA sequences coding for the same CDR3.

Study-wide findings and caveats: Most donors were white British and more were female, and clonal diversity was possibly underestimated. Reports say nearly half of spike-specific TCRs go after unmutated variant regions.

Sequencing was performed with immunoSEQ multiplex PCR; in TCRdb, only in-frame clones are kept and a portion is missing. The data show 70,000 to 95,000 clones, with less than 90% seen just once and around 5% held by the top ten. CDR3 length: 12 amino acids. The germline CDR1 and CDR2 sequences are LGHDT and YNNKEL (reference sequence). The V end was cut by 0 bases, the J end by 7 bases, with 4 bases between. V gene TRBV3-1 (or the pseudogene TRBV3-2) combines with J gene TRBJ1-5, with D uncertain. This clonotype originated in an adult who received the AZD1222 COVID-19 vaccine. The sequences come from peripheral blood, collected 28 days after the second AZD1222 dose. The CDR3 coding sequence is TGTGCCAGCAGCCAAGAAGGCCAGCCCCAGCATTTT. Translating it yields CASSQEGQPQHF.